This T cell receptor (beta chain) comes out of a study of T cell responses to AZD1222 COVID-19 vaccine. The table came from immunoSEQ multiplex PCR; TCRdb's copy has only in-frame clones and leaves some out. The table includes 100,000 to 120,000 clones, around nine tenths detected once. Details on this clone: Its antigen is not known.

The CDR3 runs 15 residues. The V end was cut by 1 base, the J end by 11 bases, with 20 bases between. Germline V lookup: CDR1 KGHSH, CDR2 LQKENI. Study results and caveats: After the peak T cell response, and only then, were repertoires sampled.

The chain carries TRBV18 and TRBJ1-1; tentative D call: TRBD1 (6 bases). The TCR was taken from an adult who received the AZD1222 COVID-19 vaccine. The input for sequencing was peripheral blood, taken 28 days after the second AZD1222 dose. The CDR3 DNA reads TGTGCCAGCTCACCACAGACGCGGTCAGGGGTAAGGGCTTTCTTT. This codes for CASSPQTRSGVRAFF.